This T cell receptor (beta chain) is from a study of T cell repertoires in cytomegalovirus infection. General study results and limits: What dominated the ex vivo response were HLA-C-restricted CMV-specific TCR beta clonotypes.

Trimming took 0 bases from V and 6 from J, leaving 17 bases between them. CDR1 and CDR2 (germline): LNHNV, YYDKDF (reference sequence). This CDR3 region has 16 residues. TCRdb called the reads again in MiXCR, with one record for every CDR3 protein. The data hold hundreds of thousands of distinct CDR3 sequences, with approximately 24% observed a single time. The sample holds a few counts of this clonotype. Its antigen is not identified. The chain joins TRBV15 to TRBJ1-2; no definite D call. This receptor was taken from a human donor in good health (CMV status not recorded). Some clones in this sample may be carry-over from other donors' samples. Sequenced input: CD8+ T cells from PBMCs. The CDR3 here is CATSRDLSGYPDGYTF. In DNA, the CDR3 is TGTGCCACCAGCAGAGACCTATCGGGGTACCCTGATGGCTACACCTTC.